These 32 T cell receptor beta chains share one sample of origin, sequenced in a study of blood T cell repertoires in COVID-19. Assay used: immunoSEQ multiplex PCR; TCRdb lists only in-frame clones, some missing. In the table there are 300,000 to 350,000 clones, around 80% of which are singletons. Source material: peripheral blood. Receptor source: a man younger than 45 with active or convalescent COVID-19.

The chain couples TRBV29-1 to TRBJ2-7; 9 bases fit TRBD2. CDR1 is SQVTM, CDR2 ANQGSEA, per germline. There are 13 residues in the CDR3. The junction had 4 bases not matched to a gene; V was cut back by 7 bases and J by 0 bases. The CDR3 region is CSARGGSSYEQYF. CDR3 in DNA: TGCAGCGCGCGGGGGGGGTCCTCCTACGAGCAGTACTTC.

The chain couples TRBV28 to TRBJ2-7; 7 bases fit TRBD1. Per the germline V gene, CDR1 is MDHEN and CDR2 is SYDVKM. The CDR3 is 14 amino acids. The V segment lost 3 bases and the J segment 4 bases; nucleotides outside the gene matches: 6. CDR3 residues: CASSLKGAGYEQYF. DNA of the CDR3: TGTGCCAGCAGTTTGAAGGGGGCAGGGTACGAGCAGTACTTC.

CDR3 residues: CASSPGQTVGVYGYTF. CDR3 nucleotide sequence: TGTGCCAGCAGTCCAGGACAGACCGTGGGGGTCTATGGCTACACCTTC. The J gene is TRBJ1-2, the V gene TRBV27; TRBD1 might be the D (6 bases). The germline CDR1 and CDR2 sequences are MNHEY and SMNVEV (reference sequence). CDR3 length equals 16 residues. Trimming cost V 5 bases and J 4 bases, with 20 bases left between them.

The chain joins TRBV30 to TRBJ1-1; the D is unclear. CDR3 length equals 13 residues. The V gene lost 0 bases and the J gene lost 4 bases, with 9 bases spanning the gap. The germline gives CDR1 GTSNPN, CDR2 SVGIG (reference sequence). DNA of the CDR3: TGTGCCTGGAGTGTAATAGCGGGCACTGAAGCTTTCTTT. Translation: CAWSVIAGTEAFF.

The rearrangement joins TRBV12-3 or TRBV12-4 to TRBJ1-6; D is undetermined. V was shortened by 3 bases and J by 8 bases, with 8 bases between the two germline ends. CDR3 length: 13 amino acids. The CDR3 nucleotides read TGTGCCAGCAGTTTTTCCGGGGATTCACCCCTCCACTTT. This translates into CASSFSGDSPLHF.

J is TRBJ1-1 and V is TRBV19; D remains unclear. The V end was cut by 4 bases, the J end by 1 base, with 7 bases between. CDR3 length: 13 amino acids. Germline values: CDR1 LNHDA, CDR2 SQIVND (reference sequence). CDR3 nucleotide sequence: TGTGCCAGTAGTAGGCCAGGGAACACTGAAGCTTTCTTT. This gives the protein CASSRPGNTEAFF.

The chain is built from TRBV5-4 and TRBJ1-1; D remains unclear. From germline, CDR1 is SGHNT and CDR2 YYREEE (reference sequence). The CDR3 runs to 15 residues. V gave up 3 bases and J gave up 0 bases, with 12 bases separating them. The CDR3: CASSWESGLNTEAFF. CDR3 DNA: TGTGCCAGCAGCTGGGAGAGCGGTCTGAACACTGAAGCTTTCTTT.

V is TRBV11-2 and J is TRBJ1-1; TRBD1 might be the D (6 bases). The V gene's germline CDR1 is SGHAT and CDR2 FQNNGV. The CDR3 consists of 13 residues. V was cut by 4 bases and J by 8 bases, with 14 bases left in between. CDR3 bases: TGTGCCAGCAGCTCCTATAGGGGGAGAGAAGCTTTCTTT. Translated: CASSSYRGREAFF.

The V and J genes are TRBV7-2 and TRBJ2-5; no firm D call. The CDR3 runs 13 residues. Trimming removed 8 bases from V and 1 base from J, with 11 bases in between. Germline loops: CDR1 SGHTA, CDR2 FQGNSA. CDR3 residues: CASLRPSQETQYF. CDR3 bases: TGTGCCAGCCTCCGACCTAGCCAAGAGACCCAGTACTTC.

On this clone: Other DNA sequences in this sample translate to the same CDR3. The chain has TRBV11-2 and TRBJ2-5; D gene uncertain. Germline loops: CDR1 SGHAT, CDR2 FQNNGV. V was shortened by 2 bases and J by 5 bases, with 3 bases between the two germline ends. The CDR3 is made up of 11 amino acids. The CDR3 DNA reads TGTGCCAGCAGCTTACGGGAGACCCAGTACTTC. Its translation is CASSLRETQYF.

The chain carries TRBV15 and TRBJ2-5; TRBD1 is a possible D gene (5 bases). V lost 4 bases and J lost 7, with 10 bases in between. There are 12 residues in the CDR3. In germline, CDR1 is LNHNV, CDR2 YYDKDF (reference sequence). The DNA for the CDR3 is TGTGCCACCAGCACTGGGCAGGGGACCCAGTACTTC. This codes for CATSTGQGTQYF.

This chain joins TRBV2 and TRBJ1-3; D unclear. The CDR3 runs 16 residues. Germline CDR1 SNHLY, CDR2 FYNNEI. Trimming pared 3 bases from V and 0 bases from J, leaving 12 bases between. The chain's CDR3 is CASSDRGPRSGNTIYF. In DNA, the CDR3 is TGTGCCAGCAGTGATAGAGGTCCCCGCTCTGGAAACACCATATATTTT.

The V and J genes are TRBV30 and TRBJ2-3; 8 bases line up with TRBD2. The germline V gene encodes CDR1 GTSNPN and CDR2 SVGIG (reference sequence). The ends lost 0 bases at V and 8 bases at J; junction bases unmatched: 4. CDR3 length: 13 amino acids. The CDR3 DNA sequence: TGTGCCTGGAGTGTACAAAGCGGGGGTACGCAGTATTTT. It is translated as CAWSVQSGGTQYF.

The chain uses TRBV7-2 and TRBJ2-7; D unresolved. CDR1 SGHTA and CDR2 FQGNSA come from the germline V gene. There are 17 residues in the CDR3. Trimming left V 3 bases short and J 0 bases short, with 18 bases between. CDR3 DNA sequence: TGTGCCAGCAGCTTCCCACCCTATAGGAGCCACTCCTACGAGCAGTACTTC. Protein: CASSFPPYRSHSYEQYF.

The chain uses TRBV7-3 and TRBJ2-1; D possibly corresponds to TRBD2 (5 bases). CDR3 length: 14 residues. The V gene's germline CDR1 is SGHTA and CDR2 FQGTGA. V was cut by 3 bases and J by 8 bases, with 14 bases left in between. Written as DNA, the CDR3 is TGTGCCAGCAGCTTCCGGGGTGGGTGGGATGAGCAGTTCTTC. It translates to CASSFRGGWDEQFF.

This clone was seen only a few times. The chain links TRBV2 to TRBJ1-3, with a tentative D call TRBD1 (6 bases). V was pared by 6 bases and J by 0 bases, with 12 bases between. The CDR3 covers 15 residues. CDR1 SNHLY and CDR2 FYNNEI come from the germline V gene. The CDR3 coding sequence is TGTGCCAGCAGCATGGACAGAAACTCTGGAAACACCATATATTTT. Translating gives CASSMDRNSGNTIYF.

A few counts support this clone. This chain connects TRBV6-4 to TRBJ2-3, with 8 bases that match TRBD2. The CDR3 has 14 amino acids. CDR1 is MRHNA and CDR2 is SNTAGT in the germline V gene. The V and J ends lost 4 bases and 5 bases, in that order; junction bases with no gene match: 5. CDR3 residues: CASSVGGAGDTQYF. CDR3 sequence (DNA): TGTGCCAGCAGTGTCGGGGGGGCGGGAGATACGCAGTATTTT.

This clone was observed a single time. The V call is TRBV19, the J call TRBJ1-1; maybe TRBD1 (5 bases). V was pared by 8 bases and J by 3 bases, with 19 bases between. The CDR3 sequence is 15 residues long. In germline, CDR1 is LNHDA, CDR2 SQIVND (reference sequence). The CDR3 spells CASSRRGGGDTEAFF. The CDR3, as DNA: TGTGCCAGTTCTCGAAGGGGAGGCGGCGACACTGAAGCTTTCTTT. The full variable domain, in which reference TRBV19 and TRBJ1-1 provide the parts outside the CDR3, is DGGITQSPKYLFRKEGQNVTLSCEQNLNHDAMYWYRQDPGQGLRLIYYSQIVNDFQKGDIAEGYSVSREKKESFPLTVTSAQKNPTAFYLCASSRRGGGDTEAFFGQGTRLTVV.

This clone was seen once. The V and J genes are TRBV21-1 and TRBJ1-5; the table's TRBD1 call for D was not verified on the DNA. TRBV21-1 represents a pseudogene. The CDR3 totals 15 residues. The CDR3 DNA follows: TGTGCCAGCAGCCCATACAGGGGTAGCAATCAGCCCCAGCATTTT. This codes for CASSPYRGSNQPQHF.

The chain recombines TRBV15 with TRBJ1-2, with D uncertain. This CDR3 spans 15 amino acids. Germline lookup yields CDR1 LNHNV and CDR2 YYDKDF (reference sequence). V lost 2 bases, J lost 4 bases, and 14 bases lay in between. The CDR3 spells CATSRSRLDSYGYTF. The CDR3, as DNA: TGTGCCACCAGCAGAAGCAGGCTGGACTCCTATGGCTACACCTTC.

This clone turned up a few times. CDR3 loop: CASSIQGGIKETQYF. The CDR3 DNA follows: TGTGCCAGCAGTATACAGGGGGGCATAAAAGAGACCCAGTACTTC. The chain recombines TRBV2 with TRBJ2-5; 8 nucleotides align to TRBD1. Losses at the gene ends were 5 bases for V and 3 bases for J; bases not matched to a gene: 8. The CDR3 extends over 15 amino acids. Germline CDR1 and CDR2: SNHLY and FYNNEI.

The rearrangement uses TRBV12-3 or TRBV12-4 and TRBJ2-3; D might be TRBD1 (6 bases). The CDR3 is made up of 12 amino acids. Trimming took 8 bases from V and 7 from J, leaving 13 bases between them. CDR3 in amino acids: CASGMGANTQYF. The CDR3 DNA reads TGTGCCAGCGGAATGGGGGCCAATACGCAGTATTTT.

J is TRBJ2-7 and V is TRBV4-1; the D is unclear. Germline CDR1 reads MGHRA; CDR2 reads YSYEKL. CDR3 length: 15 amino acids. V shed 1 base and J shed 3 bases, with 13 bases lying between them. DNA of the CDR3: TGCGCCAGCAGCCAAGTGAACAGCCCAGACTACGAGCAGTACTTC. Its translation: CASSQVNSPDYEQYF.

The chain employs TRBV24-1 and TRBJ2-3; 8 positions match TRBD1. CDR3 length: 15 amino acids. Losses at the gene ends were 2 bases for V and 0 bases for J; bases not matched to a gene: 0. Germline V CDR1 and CDR2: KGHDR, SFDVKD. The CDR3 sequence: CATSDWTGSTDTQYF. CDR3 in DNA: TGTGCCACCAGTGATTGGACAGGGAGCACAGATACGCAGTATTTT.

The rearrangement links TRBV7-2 to TRBJ2-7; D may be TRBD2 (7 bases). The germline V gene encodes CDR1 SGHTA and CDR2 FQGNSA. The V end was cut by 2 bases, the J end by 5 bases, with 16 bases between. The length of the CDR3 is 15 residues. The CDR3 is CASSLKGGEGHEQYF. The CDR3 coding sequence is TGTGCCAGCAGCTTAAAAGGGGGGGAGGGTCACGAGCAGTACTTC. Full variable domain (rest looked up from reference TRBV7-2 and TRBJ2-7): GAGVSQSPSNKVTEKGKDVELRCDPISGHTALYWYRQSLGQGLEFLIYFQGNSAPDKSGLPSDRFSAERTGGSVSTLTIQRTQQEDSAVYLCASSLKGGEGHEQYFGPGTRLTVT.

The J gene is TRBJ2-7, the V gene TRBV14; 8 bases align to TRBD1. This CDR3 is built from 13 residues. Germline V gene lookup returns CDR1 SGHDN and CDR2 FVKESK. J was trimmed by 4 bases and V by 8 bases; bases with no gene match: 7. The CDR3 DNA is TGTGCCAGCTCCAGGGGGCGCGGGTACGAGCAGTACTTC. Its translation: CASSRGRGYEQYF.

The J gene is TRBJ2-7, the V gene TRBV28, with D possibly TRBD2 on 6 matching bases. The CDR3 runs 16 residues. V dropped 2 bases and J dropped 4 bases, with 18 bases sitting between them. The germline CDR1 and CDR2 sequences are MDHEN and SYDVKM. The CDR3 is CASSLGGSGSRYEQYF. As DNA, the CDR3 is TGTGCCAGCAGTTTAGGAGGGAGTGGGTCCAGGTACGAGCAGTACTTC.

This sequence joins TRBV10-3 and TRBJ2-2; D is ambiguous. The germline V gene has CDR1 ENHRY and CDR2 SYGVKD. Trimming shortened V by 10 bases and J by 5 bases, and 8 bases separated the two germline ends. The CDR3 length is 11 residues. This chain's CDR3 is CATAETGELFF. DNA of the CDR3: TGTGCCACCGCAGAAACCGGGGAGCTGTTTTTT.

This clone has a single count. CDR3 nucleotide sequence: TGCGCCAGCAGTCAGCCCCTAACTAGCGCATTCCACACTAGCACAGATACGCAGTATTTT. Its translation: CASSQPLTSAFHTSTDTQYF. The chain joins TRBV23-1 to TRBJ2-3; 7 bases map to TRBD2. TRBV23-1 is assigned to the ORF class and has an uncertain function. V lost 3 bases and J lost 0; bases outside the gene matches: 18. The CDR3 spans 20 residues.

The chain carries TRBV9 and TRBJ2-2; 9 nucleotides match TRBD2. The length of the CDR3 is 14 residues. Trimming cost V 5 bases and J 6 bases; bases outside gene matches: 5. CDR1 and CDR2 (germline): SGDLS, YYNGEE. In nucleotides, the CDR3 is TGTGCCAGCAGAACAGGACTAGCGTCCGGGGAGCTGTTTTTT. Encoded protein: CASRTGLASGELFF.

The chain combines TRBV12-3 or TRBV12-4 with TRBJ2-5; possible D gene TRBD2, 5 bases. CDR3 length: 13 residues. The germline V and J ends were trimmed by 5 bases and 5 bases, with 12 bases remaining between them. The CDR3 nucleotides read TGTGCCAGCAGTCAAGGACTTTGGGAGACCCAGTACTTC. Residues: CASSQGLWETQYF.

This clone has just a few counts. The rearrangement joins TRBV7-2 to TRBJ2-7; 8 bases fit TRBD1. Unmatched junction bases numbered 10, after V lost 5 bases and J lost 4 bases. This CDR3 spans 15 amino acids. The germline V gene encodes CDR1 SGHTA and CDR2 FQGNSA. The CDR3 sequence: CASSPQGGVRYEQYF. In DNA, the CDR3 is TGTGCCAGCAGCCCACAGGGGGGTGTACGGTACGAGCAGTACTTC. Together with reference TRBV7-2 and TRBJ2-7, the CDR3 gives the full variable domain: GAGVSQSPSNKVTEKGKDVELRCDPISGHTALYWYRQSLGQGLEFLIYFQGNSAPDKSGLPSDRFSAERTGGSVSTLTIQRTQQEDSAVYLCASSPQGGVRYEQYFGPGTRLTVT.